This TCR beta chain was identified during a study of shared clonotypes between healthy human individuals (dated by TCRdb to about 2020). Regarding the research as a whole: A few men and two women, aged 18 to 49 years, made up the cohort. Between about 0.94 and 8.9 billion PBMCs per donor were obtained by leukapheresis. Libraries were prepared and TCR repertoires were sequenced by different laboratories using diverse techniques, in order to increase sequencing depth and limit assay-specific biases. For each donor, CD4 naive and CD4 memory were each given three plates, CD8 naive was given two plates, and CD8 memory was given one plate. To estimate repertoire size and how much clonotype sharing occurs between individuals, the study deeply sequenced the blood TCR repertoires of roughly 5 healthy adults.

This clone was seen more than once but under ten times. What antigen it recognizes has not been identified. Nothing much larger sits one base from this clone, and base qualities are not available. Beyond this particular receptor, the publication reports: Sampling was limited to blood, and TCR repertoires in tissue likely differ from TCR repertoires in blood. Across a few donors, 5% to 6% of naive CD4, approximately 3.6% of naive CD8, approximately 2.5% of memory CD4, and under 0.45% of memory CD8 clonotypes were shared. Incomplete sequencing was indicated by rarefaction of sorted-subset datasets, despite the large sequencing depth. Naive subsets generally had larger estimated clonotype richness than memory subsets. Based on pairwise subsampling, the degree of clonotype sharing among donors was expected to be affected by sequencing depth. Clonotypes shared by all four sorted-subset donors showed higher generation probabilities than non-shared clonotypes. Because the study included a small number of donors, the genetic and exposure-history diversity represented was limited.

CDR1 and CDR2, per the germline V gene, are KGHSH and LQKENI. The CDR3 has 13 amino acids, counting the end cysteine and phenylalanine. The read is trimmed to its CDR3 DNA, 39 bases read in frame from base 1. The V end loses 4 bases and the J end loses 1 base, and a stretch of 7 bases separates them. Using the deep immunoSEQ assay, TCR CDR3 regions were amplified from genomic DNA by multiplex PCR. Extracted genomic DNA from each cell subset was distributed evenly across all wells of several immunoSEQ 96-well plates, and each plate was treated as a replicate. Each replicate PCR for sorted subsets received about 0.2 ug genomic DNA, equal to some 32,000 T cell genomes. The purified libraries were quantified using a Qubit 3.0 fluorometer, sized with a Bioanalyzer 2100, and then quantified again using the KAPA Library Quantification kit. A separate single-read 150-cycle Illumina NextSeq 550 flow cell was used to sequence each immunoSEQ 96-well plate. Concerning the study's data processing: Because only junctional sequences without quality scores were contained in the immunoSEQ output, filtering matching that applied to full-length reads could not be performed. To assign V/J genes and CDR3, sequences were annotated against IMGT germline references using PyIR, a Python wrapper for IgBLAST v1.9. Reads were removed for weak V/J assignments (E-value above 1e-6), missing CDR3, stop codons, out-of-frame junctions, or ambiguous translated residues. V3J clonotypes were defined by identical inferred V gene, J gene, and CDR3 amino acid sequence. To compute the percentage overlap between repertoires, the number of shared unique clonotypes was divided by the size of the smaller repertoire. Richness of each repertoire was evaluated using RTK rarefaction, the Chao1 estimator, and Recon v2.1 estimates of unobserved clonotypes. Generation probabilities were computed with OLGA for all TCRbeta clonotypes obtained by the gDNA method from several donors. TCRdb took this table from immuneACCESS and kept in-frame rearrangements with V and J called. Such tables lack part of the clones; where checked against another copy, unresolved V genes explain under half of the gap, and the rest is unexplained. V and J calls and clone size are those listed in that table; D and trimming were worked out from the DNA. The sample table shows 2,500,000 or so clones, and around 94% are seen once. Of the sample, more than 0.12% is held by the ten largest clones.

Healthy HIV-negative adults with no recently reported acute infections or vaccinations were included as donors. Every donor was a Caucasian adult residing in Nashville, Tennessee, USA. CD4+ T cells were enriched by magnetic negative selection, after which naive cells were positively selected on CD45RA and the negative fraction was taken as the memory subset. Blood was obtained by leukapheresis, after which PBMCs were separated by Ficoll-Histopaque density gradient centrifugation and cryopreserved in liquid nitrogen vapor phase. Purity and quantity of every magnetically sorted T cell population were checked by analytical flow cytometry. Genomic DNA was isolated from each sorted fraction and quantified by UV absorbance on a Nanodrop 2000c.

The source is a man aged 18 to 29 in good health. The sequenced sample was naive CD4+ T cells sorted from blood. What this sample's cell subset or site label stands for: CD45RA+ positively selected. The chain employs TRBV18 and TRBJ1-1; the D segment could be TRBD1, given 5 matching bases. The CDR3 sequence is CASSHGTNTEAFF. At the DNA level, the sequence is TGTGCCAGCTCACACGGGACGAACACTGAAGCTTTCTTT.